This is a list of T cell receptor beta chains from one sample in a study of cytotoxic CD8 clonotypes in ibrutinib-treated CLL. Here immunoSEQ multiplex PCR was the method, and the copy in TCRdb shows in-frame clones only, minus some. This table has under 150,000 clones, more than 75% appearing once. Specimen: PBMCs, collected after 36 months of ibrutinib treatment. These receptors came from a human donor with chronic lymphocytic leukemia. Each CDR3 is given with its conserved first and last residue. The D gene is left open where the match is weak. For some rows the clone size is stated as once, few or many, or as a class when expanded; others skip it.

j_gene: TRBJ1-2; v_gene: TRBV19; abundance: .; d_gene: .; CDR3nt: TGTGCCAGTAGTTCGGTCGGGGCGGACTATGGCTACACCTTC; CDR3aa: CASSSVGADYGYTF
j_gene: TRBJ1-4; v_gene: TRBV4-1; abundance: .; d_gene: .; CDR3nt: TGCGCCAGCAGCCCCGGGCCGGTTGCTGGAAAACTGTTTTTT; CDR3aa: CASSPGPVAGKLFF
j_gene: TRBJ2-1; v_gene: TRBV7-6; abundance: .; d_gene: .; CDR3nt: TGTGCCAGCAGCTTAGTCTTGGGAAACAATGAGCAGTTCTTC; CDR3aa: CASSLVLGNNEQFF
j_gene: TRBJ2-6; v_gene: TRBV28; abundance: .; d_gene: .; CDR3nt: TGTGCCAGCAGTTTTTTCTCTGGGGCCAACGTCCTGACTTTC; CDR3aa: CASSFFSGANVLTF
j_gene: TRBJ2-2; v_gene: TRBV6-6; abundance: .; d_gene: .; CDR3nt: TGTGCTGCCGGGCGGGACACCGGGGAGCTGTTTTTT; CDR3aa: CAAGRDTGELFF
j_gene: TRBJ1-1; v_gene: TRBV7-2; abundance: .; d_gene: .; CDR3nt: TGTGCCAGCAGCTTAACAAGGATGAACACTGAAGCTTTCTTT; CDR3aa: CASSLTRMNTEAFF
j_gene: TRBJ1-2; v_gene: TRBV7-9; abundance: few; d_gene: .; CDR3nt: TGTGCCAGCAGCTTAGCTTCGGGTGGCTACACCTTC; CDR3aa: CASSLASGGYTF
j_gene: TRBJ2-5; v_gene: TRBV9; abundance: .; d_gene: .; CDR3nt: TGTGCCAGCAGCCCTCGACAGAAAGAGACCCAGTACTTC; CDR3aa: CASSPRQKETQYF
j_gene: TRBJ2-7; v_gene: TRBV2; abundance: .; d_gene: TRBD1; CDR3nt: TGTGCCAGCAGCCCTGACAGGGGGGGGGACGAGCAGTACTTC; CDR3aa: CASSPDRGGDEQYF
j_gene: TRBJ2-7; v_gene: TRBV6-1; abundance: .; d_gene: TRBD1; CDR3nt: TGTGCCAGCCTTGACAGGGGGCGCCCCTACGAGCAGTACTTC; CDR3aa: CASLDRGRPYEQYF